The present TCR beta chain was sequenced within a study of cytomegalovirus exposure and HLA in healthy donors. V lost 5 bases, J lost 2 bases, and 4 bases stayed unmatched. CDR1 MNHNS and CDR2 SASEGT come from the germline V gene. This CDR3 region has 14 residues. The primer mix had 60 Vbeta and 13 Jbeta primers. Assay used: immunoSEQ multiplex PCR; TCRdb lists only in-frame clones, some missing. The table has about 90,000 clones, 60% to 85% seen once. The receptor was derived from a woman in her thirties or forties in good health and CMV-seropositive. V gene TRBV6-1 combines with J gene TRBJ2-7, with 9 bases aligning to TRBD2. The sequenced sample was PBMCs. The CDR3 loop reads CASSPGLAAYEQYF. CDR3 in DNA: TGTGCCAGCAGTCCGGGACTAGCTGCCTACGAGCAGTACTTC.